The source of this TCR beta chain is a study of T cell changes during pregnancy in multiple sclerosis. Per the germline V gene, CDR1 is MNHEY and CDR2 is SVGAGI. This CDR3 is 14 amino acids long. The V end lost 4 bases, the J end lost 4 bases, and 13 bases lay between the germline ends. Produced via immunoSEQ multiplex PCR; TCRdb's table is partial and in-frame only. Here the sample spans over 90,000 clones, around 90% being singletons. The chain is built from TRBV6-5 and TRBJ2-5; D may be TRBD1 (6 bases). The sequence was collected from a female donor with multiple sclerosis, enrolled in a pregnancy study. Sample: peripheral blood, taken before pregnancy. CDR3 sequence (DNA): TGTGCCAGCAGTTCGGACAGCCGCCGAGAGACCCAGTACTTC. Protein product: CASSSDSRRETQYF.